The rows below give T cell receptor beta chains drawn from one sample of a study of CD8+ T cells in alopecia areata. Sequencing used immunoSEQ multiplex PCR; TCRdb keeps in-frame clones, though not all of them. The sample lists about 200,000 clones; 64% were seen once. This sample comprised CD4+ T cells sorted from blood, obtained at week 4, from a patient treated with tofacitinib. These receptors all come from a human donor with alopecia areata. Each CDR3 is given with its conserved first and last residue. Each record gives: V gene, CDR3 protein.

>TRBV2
CASRGTGAPQYF
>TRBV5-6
CASSLDGGAQRLYGYTF
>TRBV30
CAREPNQPQHF
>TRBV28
CASSLLQTSGANVLTF
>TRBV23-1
CASRSIGQGVRRAKNIQYF
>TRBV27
CASSSLGASGYTF
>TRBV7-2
CASSSRRGTDTQYF
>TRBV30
CASERGGRGRTQQYF
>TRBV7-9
CASSHLAGGETQYF
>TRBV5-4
CASSYPRQEENTEAFF
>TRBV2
CASSQGLNQPQHF
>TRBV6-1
CASSTQGGLNEKLFF
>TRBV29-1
CSVAGQNYNEQFF
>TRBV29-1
CSVGGMRGSNYGYTF
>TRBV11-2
CASSSEYQGSAYEQYF